This T cell receptor beta chain was recorded in a study of T cell repertoires in cytomegalovirus infection. Looking at the study overall: Recently identified HLA-C-restricted CMV epitopes were used, and well-studied HLA-B-restricted CMV epitopes were used as well. Shared public TCR beta signatures pointed to both CMV infection and a matching HLA type. Findings and caveats of the study: HLA-C-restricted CMV-specific TCR beta clonotypes were dominant in the ex vivo response. Frequencies of public TCR beta families were cumulated, and this identified carriers of CMV plus the relevant HLA.

This CDR3 region has 14 residues. V lost 0 bases and J 10 bases, leaving 15 bases between the germline ends. Germline CDR1 MNHEY, CDR2 SVGEGT. Concerning this clonotype itself: Its specificity is unknown.

Each CDR3 protein gets one entry after TCRdb re-called the reads with MiXCR. The sample shows about 310,000 distinct CDR3 sequences, roughly 25% of them seen only once. The chain links TRBV6-2 or TRBV6-3 to TRBJ1-1; D ambiguous. This sequence was found in a human donor in good health (CMV status not recorded). Some clones in this sample may be carry-over from other donors' samples. The starting material was cultured PBMCs, obtained from culture after CMV antigen stimulation. The CDR3 is CASSYSRPKGAAFF. The CDR3 bases are TGTGCCAGCAGTTACTCCCGACCAAAGGGCGCAGCTTTCTTT.